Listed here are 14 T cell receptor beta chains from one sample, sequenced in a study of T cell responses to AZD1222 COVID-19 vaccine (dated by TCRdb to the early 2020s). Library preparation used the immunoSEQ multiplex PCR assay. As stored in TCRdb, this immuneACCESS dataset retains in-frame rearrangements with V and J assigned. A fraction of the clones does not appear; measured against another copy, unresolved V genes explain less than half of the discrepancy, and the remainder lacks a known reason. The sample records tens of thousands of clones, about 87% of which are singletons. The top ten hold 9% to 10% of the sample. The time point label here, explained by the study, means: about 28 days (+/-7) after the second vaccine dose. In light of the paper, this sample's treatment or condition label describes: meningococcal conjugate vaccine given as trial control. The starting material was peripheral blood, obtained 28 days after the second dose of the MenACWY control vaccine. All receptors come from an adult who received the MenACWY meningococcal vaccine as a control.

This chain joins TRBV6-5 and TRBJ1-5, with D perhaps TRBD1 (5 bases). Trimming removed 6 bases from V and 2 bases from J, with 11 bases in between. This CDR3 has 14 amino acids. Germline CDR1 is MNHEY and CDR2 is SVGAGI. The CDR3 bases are TGTGCCAGCAGCCGGGACGTCCGCAATCAGCCCCAGCATTTT. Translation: CASSRDVRNQPQHF.

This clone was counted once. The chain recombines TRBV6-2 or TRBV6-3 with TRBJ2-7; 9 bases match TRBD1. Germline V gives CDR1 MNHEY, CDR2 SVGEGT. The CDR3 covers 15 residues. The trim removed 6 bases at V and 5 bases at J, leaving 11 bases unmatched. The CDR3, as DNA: TGTGCCAGCAGCTCCCCGGGACAGGGAGGGAACGAGCAGTACTTC. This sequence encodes CASSSPGQGGNEQYF.

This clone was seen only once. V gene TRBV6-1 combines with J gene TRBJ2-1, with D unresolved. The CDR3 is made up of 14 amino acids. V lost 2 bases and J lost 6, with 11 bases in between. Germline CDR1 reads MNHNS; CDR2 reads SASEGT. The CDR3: CASSEIGLGNEQFF. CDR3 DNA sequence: TGTGCCAGCAGTGAAATAGGTCTTGGCAATGAGCAGTTCTTC.

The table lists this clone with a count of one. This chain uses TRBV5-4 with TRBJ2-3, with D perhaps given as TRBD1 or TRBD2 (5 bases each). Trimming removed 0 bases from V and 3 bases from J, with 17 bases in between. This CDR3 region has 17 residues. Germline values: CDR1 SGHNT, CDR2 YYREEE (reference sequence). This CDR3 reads CASSLGGTPMGTDTQYF. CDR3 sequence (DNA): TGTGCCAGCAGCTTGGGAGGGACGCCGATGGGGACAGATACGCAGTATTTT.

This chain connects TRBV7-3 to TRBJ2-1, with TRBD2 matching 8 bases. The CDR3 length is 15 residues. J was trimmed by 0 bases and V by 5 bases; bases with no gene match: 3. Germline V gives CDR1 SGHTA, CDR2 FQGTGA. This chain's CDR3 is CASSPTSDSYNEQFF. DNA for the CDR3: TGTGCCAGCAGCCCGACTAGCGACTCCTACAATGAGCAGTTCTTC.

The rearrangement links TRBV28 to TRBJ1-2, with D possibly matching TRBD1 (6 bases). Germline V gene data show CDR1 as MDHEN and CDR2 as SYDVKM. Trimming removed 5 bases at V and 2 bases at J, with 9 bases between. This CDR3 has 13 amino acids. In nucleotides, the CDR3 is TGTGCCAGCAGTCTGACAGGAAACTATGGCTACACCTTC. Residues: CASSLTGNYGYTF.

This chain's CDR3 is CASSPGLAGGRGETQYF. Here the CDR3 DNA reads TGTGCCAGCTCACCGGGACTAGCGGGGGGGCGAGGAGAGACCCAGTACTTC. The chain has TRBV18 and TRBJ2-5; 16 bases fit TRBD2. After removal of 3 bases from V and 4 bases from J, the junction contained 5 bases not matched to a gene. Germline V gene sequence: CDR1 KGHSH, CDR2 LQKENI. The CDR3 totals 17 residues. Drawing the rest from reference TRBV18 and TRBJ2-5, the complete variable domain is NAGVMQNPRHLVRRRGQEARLRCSPMKGHSHVYWYRQLPEEGLKFMVYLQKENIIDESGMPKERFSAEFPKEGPSILRIQQVVRGDSAAYFCASSPGLAGGRGETQYFGPGTRLLVL.

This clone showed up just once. CDR3 sequence: CAWTGSGGGSPLHF. The CDR3 DNA is TGTGCCTGGACAGGCTCCGGCGGCGGTTCACCCCTCCACTTT. The V call is TRBV30, the J call TRBJ1-6, with D unclear. The V end lost 4 bases, the J end lost 9 bases, and 16 bases lay between the germline ends. The germline V gene has CDR1 GTSNPN and CDR2 SVGIG (reference sequence). This CDR3 contains 14 residues. Full variable domain (outside the CDR3, taken from reference TRBV30 and TRBJ1-6): SQTIHQWPATLVQPVGSPLSLECTVEGTSNPNLYWYRQAAGRGLQLLFYSVGIGQISSEVPQNLSASRPQDRQFILSSKKLLLSDSGFYLCAWTGSGGGSPLHFGNGTRLTVT.

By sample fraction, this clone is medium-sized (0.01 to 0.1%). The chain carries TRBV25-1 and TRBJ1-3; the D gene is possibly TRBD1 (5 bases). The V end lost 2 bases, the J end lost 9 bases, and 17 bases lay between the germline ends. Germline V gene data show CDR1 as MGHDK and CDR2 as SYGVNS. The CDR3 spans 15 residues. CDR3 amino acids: CASSEGATAEGTIYF. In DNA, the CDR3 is TGTGCCAGCAGTGAAGGGGCGACGGCCGAAGGCACCATATATTTT.

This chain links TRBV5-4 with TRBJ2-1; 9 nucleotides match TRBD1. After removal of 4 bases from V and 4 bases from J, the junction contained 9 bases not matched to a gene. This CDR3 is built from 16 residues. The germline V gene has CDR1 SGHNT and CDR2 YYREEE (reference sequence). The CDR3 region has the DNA TGTGCCAGCAGCCCGACCCCCGGACAGGGGTACAATGAGCAGTTCTTC. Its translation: CASSPTPGQGYNEQFF.

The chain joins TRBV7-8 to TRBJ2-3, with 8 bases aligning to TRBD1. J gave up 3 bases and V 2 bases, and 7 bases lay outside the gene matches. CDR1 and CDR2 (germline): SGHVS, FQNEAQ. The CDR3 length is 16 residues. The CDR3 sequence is CASSLLRDRTTDTQYF. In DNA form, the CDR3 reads TGTGCCAGCAGCTTACTCCGGGACAGGACAACAGATACGCAGTATTTT.

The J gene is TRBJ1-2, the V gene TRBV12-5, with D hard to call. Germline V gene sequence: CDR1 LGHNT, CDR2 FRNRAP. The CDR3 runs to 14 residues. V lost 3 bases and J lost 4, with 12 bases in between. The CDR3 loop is CASGLEEGRYGYTF. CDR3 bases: TGTGCTAGTGGTTTAGAGGAAGGGCGCTATGGCTACACCTTC.

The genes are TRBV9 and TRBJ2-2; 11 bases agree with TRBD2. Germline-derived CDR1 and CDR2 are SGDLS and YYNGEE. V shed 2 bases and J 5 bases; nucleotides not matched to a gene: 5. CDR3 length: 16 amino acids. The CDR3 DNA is TGTGCCAGCAGCGTTAGCGGGGGGGCCGGTACCGGGGAGCTGTTTTTT. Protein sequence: CASSVSGGAGTGELFF.

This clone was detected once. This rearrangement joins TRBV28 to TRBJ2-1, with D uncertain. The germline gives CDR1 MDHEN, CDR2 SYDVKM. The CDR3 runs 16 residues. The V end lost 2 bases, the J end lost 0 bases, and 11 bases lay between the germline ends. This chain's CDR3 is CASSLIAGSSYNEQFF. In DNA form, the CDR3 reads TGTGCCAGCAGTTTAATTGCCGGAAGCTCCTACAATGAGCAGTTCTTC.